The next 31 T cell receptor beta chains were all read from a single sample in a study of OX40 agonist ivuxolimab in advanced cancers. TCRdb's copy holds only in-frame clones and misses some; the assay was immunoSEQ multiplex PCR. The sample yields 60,000 to 65,000 clones, 91% seen once. The sample in question was CD4+ or CD8+ T cells sorted from blood, obtained in a trial of the OX40 agonist ivuxolimab. Receptors were obtained from an adult with an advanced solid tumor such as melanoma, head and neck, liver or kidney cancer.

This chain connects TRBV6-5 to TRBJ2-7, with 8 bases identical to TRBD2. The CDR3 is 12 residues long. V shed 6 bases, J shed 7 bases, and the junction held 5 bases outside the gene matches. Germline CDR1 reads MNHEY; CDR2 reads SVGAGI. CDR3 region: CASRTLAGEQYF. CDR3 DNA sequence: TGTGCCAGCAGAACCCTAGCGGGTGAGCAGTACTTC.

The gene calls are TRBV6-6 and TRBJ1-1; D is undetermined. Germline V CDR1 and CDR2: MNHNY, SVGAGI (reference sequence). This CDR3 comprises 11 residues. V was trimmed by 6 bases and J by 6 bases, leaving 8 bases between them. CDR3 loop: CASRSISEAFF. The CDR3 region has the DNA TGTGCCAGCAGAAGCATCTCTGAAGCTTTCTTT.

In its sample, this clone was seen a few times. V usage is TRBV28 and J usage is TRBJ1-6; D is unresolved. The germline V gene has CDR1 MDHEN and CDR2 SYDVKM. This CDR3 is built from 12 residues. Between the trimmed V and J ends, which lost 6 bases and 13 bases, there was a span of 13 bases. CDR3 coding DNA: TGTGCCAGCAGCCAACCGAAGGGTCCCCTCCACTTT. Its translation is CASSQPKGPLHF.

The gene calls are TRBV19 and TRBJ1-5; 8 nucleotides match TRBD1. Germline V gives CDR1 LNHDA, CDR2 SQIVND (reference sequence). This CDR3 has 17 amino acids. Germline trimming cut 5 bases from V and 4 bases from J; bases unmatched to any gene: 13. CDR3 nucleotide sequence: TGTGCCAGTAGTTTCCTCTCCGGACAGGGTTCGAATCAGCCCCAGCATTTT. This codes for CASSFLSGQGSNQPQHF.

J is TRBJ2-2 and V is TRBV29-1, with TRBD2 matching over 8 bases. This CDR3 has 14 residues. CDR1 and CDR2 (germline): SQVTM, ANQGSEA. With 6 bases clipped from V and 6 bases from J, the junction kept 9 bases outside the gene matches. The CDR3 DNA follows: TGCAGCGTCGAACGGGCGGGAGGTTCCGGGGAGCTGTTTTTT. It codes for CSVERAGGSGELFF.

The chain is built from TRBV10-2 and TRBJ2-2; no definite D call. Germline loops: CDR1 WSHSY, CDR2 SAAADI. Between the trimmed V and J ends, which lost 3 bases and 6 bases, there was a span of 11 bases. CDR3 length equals 14 residues. For the CDR3, the DNA is TGCGCCAGCAGTGACAGGCAGCTCGCCGGGGAGCTGTTTTTT. This sequence encodes CASSDRQLAGELFF.

The chain combines TRBV28 with TRBJ1-1, with 7 positions matching TRBD1. J lost 8 bases, V lost 6 bases, and 6 bases had no gene match. The CDR3 totals 12 residues. CDR1 and CDR2 (germline): MDHEN, SYDVKM. The CDR3, as DNA: TGTGCCAGCAGACGACAGGGAAGGGAAGCTTTCTTT. It encodes CASRRQGREAFF.

The rearrangement uses TRBV7-9 and TRBJ1-3, with a tentative D call TRBD1 (5 bases). The germline gives CDR1 SEHNR, CDR2 FQNEAQ (reference sequence). V lost 4 bases and J lost 4, with 11 bases in between. The CDR3 sequence is 14 residues long. CDR3: CASSYGQDGNTIYF. CDR3 nucleotides: TGTGCCAGCAGCTATGGACAAGACGGAAACACCATATATTTT.

DNA for the CDR3: TGTGCCAGCTCACCCCCCGGACAGGATGAAGCTTTCTTT. The encoded protein is CASSPPGQDEAFF. This rearrangement joins TRBV18 to TRBJ1-1; 7 bases fit TRBD1. The CDR3 runs 13 residues. Trimming at V came to 3 bases and at J to 7 bases, leaving 5 bases not matched to a gene. In germline, CDR1 is KGHSH, CDR2 LQKENI.

This clone was seen a single time. The CDR3 DNA follows: TGTGCCTGGAGTATCCTTTCCTACGAGCAGTACTTC. It is translated as CAWSILSYEQYF. This rearrangement joins TRBV30 to TRBJ2-7; the D is unclear. The ends were cut back, 2 bases at V and 1 base at J, with 6 bases in the middle. Germline V CDR1 and CDR2: GTSNPN, SVGIG (reference sequence). The CDR3 loop spans 12 amino acids.

The rearrangement joins TRBV6-5 to TRBJ2-7; 7 bases line up with TRBD1. This CDR3 spans 14 amino acids. Per germline, CDR1 MNHEY and CDR2 SVGAGI. V lost 4 bases and J lost 6; bases outside the gene matches: 9. The CDR3 DNA reads as TGTGCCAGCAGTTCGCTCAAAACAGGGGCCGAGCAGTACTTC. Its translation: CASSSLKTGAEQYF.

The chain has TRBV19 and TRBJ1-5, with a possible D match to TRBD1 (6 bases). Trimming removed 7 bases at V and 3 bases at J, with 16 bases between. The CDR3 consists of 15 residues. CDR1 and CDR2 (germline): LNHDA, SQIVND (reference sequence). The CDR3 region is CASKKQGVDNQPQHF. The CDR3 DNA is TGTGCCAGTAAAAAACAGGGAGTGGACAATCAGCCCCAGCATTTT.

This chain connects TRBV5-1 to TRBJ1-1, with no clear D. Looked up from germline, CDR1 is SGHRS and CDR2 is YFSETQ. With 2 bases removed from V and 5 bases from J, the gap between germline ends came to 10 bases. This CDR3 is 13 amino acids long. The CDR3 protein is CASSLGRVTEAFF. DNA for the CDR3: TGCGCCAGCAGCTTAGGTCGGGTTACTGAAGCTTTCTTT. Combining the CDR3 with reference TRBV5-1 and TRBJ1-1 gives the whole variable domain KAGVTQTPRYLIKTRGQQVTLSCSPISGHRSVSWYQQTPGQGLQFLFEYFSETQRNKGNFPGRFSGRQFSNSRSEMNVSTLELGDSALYLCASSLGRVTEAFFGQGTRLTVV.

V and J are TRBV19 and TRBJ1-1; D unresolved. With 5 bases removed from V and 1 base from J, the gap between germline ends came to 5 bases. The V gene's germline CDR1 is LNHDA and CDR2 SQIVND (reference sequence). The CDR3 consists of 12 residues. The CDR3 bases are TGTGCCAGTAGTCGGGGGAACACTGAAGCTTTCTTT. Translation gives CASSRGNTEAFF.

A single count supports this clone. The chain is built from TRBV2 and TRBJ1-4; D is unresolved. Germline-derived CDR1 and CDR2 are SNHLY and FYNNEI. The CDR3 extends over 13 amino acids. V dropped 4 bases and J dropped 7 bases, with 10 bases sitting between them. The CDR3 nucleotides read TGTGCCAGCAGTGTTAGGGAAGGTGAAAAACTGTTTTTT. As protein: CASSVREGEKLFF.

The genes are TRBV6-1 and TRBJ2-3; D gene ambiguous. V lost 4 bases to trimming and J lost 4 bases, with 9 bases between them. Germline CDR1 is MNHNS and CDR2 is SASEGT. The CDR3 length is 13 residues. The CDR3 region has the DNA TGTGCCAGCAGTGTTACCCCTCCAGATACGCAGTATTTT. Its translation is CASSVTPPDTQYF.

This chain joins TRBV28 and TRBJ1-5; D remains ambiguous. Germline CDR1 reads MDHEN; CDR2 reads SYDVKM. Trimming took off 6 bases at V and 0 bases at J, with 9 bases between the two ends. The CDR3 runs 14 residues. The CDR3 DNA reads TGTGCCAGCAGGCCTGCAGTTAGCAATCAGCCCCAGCATTTT. Its translation: CASRPAVSNQPQHF.

The chain has TRBV6-6 and TRBJ2-1; the D gene is possibly TRBD2 (6 bases). There are 12 residues in the CDR3. Deletions cut 5 bases from V and 7 bases from J, with 9 bases between. The germline gives CDR1 MNHNY, CDR2 SVGAGI (reference sequence). The CDR3 protein is CASSQTRNEQFF. Here the CDR3 DNA reads TGTGCCAGCAGTCAGACTAGAAATGAGCAGTTCTTC.

V usage is TRBV7-2 and J usage is TRBJ1-2; D gene ambiguous. This CDR3 is built from 14 residues. The germline V gene has CDR1 SGHTA and CDR2 FQGNSA. V was pared by 2 bases and J by 8 bases, with 15 bases between. The CDR3 DNA follows: TGTGCCAGCAGCTTAACCGGAGGGATAGAGGGCTACACCTTC. Its translation is CASSLTGGIEGYTF.

J is TRBJ2-7 and V is TRBV6-6, with D maybe TRBD2 (5 bases). This CDR3 has 14 amino acids. V lost 5 bases and J lost 4, with 15 bases in between. Germline V lookup: CDR1 MNHNY, CDR2 SVGAGI (reference sequence). In nucleotides, the CDR3 is TGTGCCAGCAGTACGCGACGGGGTGGATACGAGCAGTACTTC. Translated, it gives CASSTRRGGYEQYF.

J is TRBJ2-5 and V is TRBV29-1; D perhaps matches TRBD2 (6 bases). This CDR3 has 11 amino acids. Germline V gives CDR1 SQVTM, CDR2 ANQGSEA. The V gene lost 7 bases and the J gene lost 5 bases, with 11 bases spanning the gap. The CDR3 bases are TGCAGCGGACTAGAGGGGGAGACCCAGTACTTC. Translation gives CSGLEGETQYF.

V usage is TRBV28 and J usage is TRBJ2-7, with TRBD1 matching 7 bases. Germline assignment: CDR1 MDHEN and CDR2 SYDVKM. This CDR3 has 14 amino acids. V dropped 5 bases and J dropped 0; count of bases not matched to a gene: 4. The CDR3 nucleotides are TGTGCCAGCAGTCGGGACAGAGCCTCCTACGAGCAGTACTTC. As protein: CASSRDRASYEQYF.

V usage is TRBV18 and J usage is TRBJ2-5; TRBD2 matches 11 bases. Trimming took 3 bases from V and 1 from J; bases not matched to a gene: 7. There are 17 residues in the CDR3. The V gene's germline CDR1 is KGHSH and CDR2 LQKENI. CDR3 amino acids: CASSPIAGGPGQETQYF. CDR3 nucleotides: TGTGCCAGCTCACCTATAGCGGGGGGGCCGGGCCAAGAGACCCAGTACTTC. Complete variable domain (other parts from reference TRBV18 and TRBJ2-5): NAGVMQNPRHLVRRRGQEARLRCSPMKGHSHVYWYRQLPEEGLKFMVYLQKENIIDESGMPKERFSAEFPKEGPSILRIQQVVRGDSAAYFCASSPIAGGPGQETQYFGPGTRLLVL.

The gene calls are TRBV2 and TRBJ2-7, with 8 bases that match TRBD1. Germline CDR1 is SNHLY and CDR2 is FYNNEI. The CDR3 totals 17 residues. The J segment lost 5 bases and the V segment lost 6 bases, leaving 18 bases of the junction unmatched. The CDR3 is CASSPGRGSQGAHEQYF. The CDR3 nucleotides read TGTGCCAGCAGCCCCGGCCGGGGCAGCCAGGGGGCCCACGAGCAGTACTTC.

The chain joins TRBV27 to TRBJ2-2, with 7 bases identical to TRBD1. The germline CDR1 and CDR2 sequences are MNHEY and SMNVEV (reference sequence). Trimming cost V 3 bases and J 5 bases; bases outside gene matches: 9. The CDR3 has 16 amino acids. Here the CDR3 reads CASSFQTGLVTGELFF. The CDR3 nucleotides are TGTGCCAGCAGTTTCCAGACAGGGTTGGTAACCGGGGAGCTGTTTTTT.

The chain's CDR3 is CASSLSGGSYEQYF. Here the CDR3 DNA reads TGTGCCAGCAGCTTATCTGGGGGAAGCTACGAGCAGTACTTC. V and J are TRBV7-3 and TRBJ2-7; D is perhaps TRBD1 or TRBD2 (5 bases each). The CDR3 loop spans 14 amino acids. CDR1 and CDR2 from the germline V gene are SGHTA and FQGTGA. V lost 2 bases, J lost 3 bases, and 11 bases lay in between.

The V call is TRBV18, the J call TRBJ1-3; D remains ambiguous. The germline V gene encodes CDR1 KGHSH and CDR2 LQKENI. The CDR3 sequence is 15 residues long. Trimming left V 4 bases short and J 4 bases short, with 14 bases between. For the CDR3, the DNA is TGTGCCAGCTCACGCAGAACGCTAGCCGGAAACACCATATATTTT. It is translated as CASSRRTLAGNTIYF. Drawing the rest from reference TRBV18 and TRBJ1-3, the complete variable domain is NAGVMQNPRHLVRRRGQEARLRCSPMKGHSHVYWYRQLPEEGLKFMVYLQKENIIDESGMPKERFSAEFPKEGPSILRIQQVVRGDSAAYFCASSRRTLAGNTIYFGEGSWLTVV.

V gene TRBV6-4 combines with J gene TRBJ2-1; possible D gene TRBD1, 7 bases. Trimming removed 4 bases at V and 1 base at J, with 17 bases between. This CDR3 has 17 amino acids. The germline gives CDR1 MRHNA, CDR2 SNTAGT. CDR3 amino acids: CASSGRGRVRSYNEQFF. As DNA, the CDR3 is TGTGCCAGCAGTGGGAGGGGGCGAGTCAGGTCCTACAATGAGCAGTTCTTC.

This sequence joins TRBV5-4 and TRBJ2-3; no clear D. This CDR3 comprises 14 residues. With 2 bases removed from V and 2 bases from J, the gap between germline ends came to 9 bases. The germline V gene has CDR1 SGHNT and CDR2 YYREEE (reference sequence). CDR3 DNA: TGTGCCAGCAGCTTCGATAGAGACACAGATACGCAGTATTTT. Translated: CASSFDRDTDTQYF. Drawing the rest from reference TRBV5-4 and TRBJ2-3, the complete variable domain is ETGVTQSPTHLIKTRGQQVTLRCSSQSGHNTVSWYQQALGQGPQFIFQYYREEENGRGNFPPRFSGLQFPNYSSELNVNALELDDSALYLCASSFDRDTDTQYFGPGTRLTVL.

This clone was recorded a few times. The chain employs TRBV7-9 and TRBJ1-2, with a possible D match to TRBD1 (5 bases). CDR1 SEHNR and CDR2 FQNEAQ come from the germline V gene (reference sequence). The CDR3 spans 11 residues. The V and J ends lost 8 bases and 5 bases respectively, with 9 bases between them. CDR3 in amino acids: CASGRGYGYTF. The CDR3 DNA reads as TGTGCCAGCGGTCGGGGGTATGGCTACACCTTC.

This chain uses TRBV6-4 with TRBJ2-2, with D unresolved. The germline V and J ends were trimmed by 4 bases and 5 bases, with 11 bases remaining between them. Germline CDR1 MRHNA, CDR2 SNTAGT. This CDR3 comprises 14 residues. This CDR3 is CASSAALTTGELFF. The CDR3 DNA is TGTGCCAGCAGTGCCGCACTTACTACCGGGGAGCTGTTTTTT.